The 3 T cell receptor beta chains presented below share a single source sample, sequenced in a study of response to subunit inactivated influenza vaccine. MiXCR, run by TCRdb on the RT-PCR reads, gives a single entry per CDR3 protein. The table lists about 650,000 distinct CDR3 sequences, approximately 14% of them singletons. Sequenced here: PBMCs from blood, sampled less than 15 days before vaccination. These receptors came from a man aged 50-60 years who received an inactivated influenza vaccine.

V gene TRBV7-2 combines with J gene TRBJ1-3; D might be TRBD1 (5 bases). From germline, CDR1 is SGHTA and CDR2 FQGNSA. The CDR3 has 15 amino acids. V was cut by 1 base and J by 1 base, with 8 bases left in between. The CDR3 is CASSLVAGSGNTIYF. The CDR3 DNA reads TGTGCCAGCAGCTTAGTCGCAGGGTCTGGAAACACCATATATTTT.

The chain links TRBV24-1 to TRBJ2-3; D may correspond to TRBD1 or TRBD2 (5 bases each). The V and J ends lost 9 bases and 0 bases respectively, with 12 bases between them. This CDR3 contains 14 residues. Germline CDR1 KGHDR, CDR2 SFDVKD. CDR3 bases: TGTGCCACCGGTTCCAGGGAGAGCACAGATACGCAGTATTTT. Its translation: CATGSRESTDTQYF.

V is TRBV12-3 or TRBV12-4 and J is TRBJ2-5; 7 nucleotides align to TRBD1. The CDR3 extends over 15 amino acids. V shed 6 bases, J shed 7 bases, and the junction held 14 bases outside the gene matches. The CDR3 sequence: CASRLGSGPGGTQYF. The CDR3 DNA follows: TGTGCCAGCAGGCTAGGGTCCGGGCCAGGGGGGACCCAGTACTTC.